Listed below are T cell receptor beta chains from one sample, sequenced in a study of cytomegalovirus exposure and HLA in healthy donors. Repertoires were generated with immunoSEQ multiplex PCR, while TCRdb's copy carries only in-frame clones and drops some. Seen here are tens of thousands of clones, more than 70% observed once, and the top ten hold 3% to 4.5%. Sequencing was done on a sample of PBMCs. The receptors here all came from a man younger than 45 in good health and CMV-seronegative. Both conserved end residues are part of each CDR3. The D gene is left open where the match is weak. Size is omitted from some rows. Given values are once, few, many or a class for expanded clones.

cdr3_aa cdr3_nt j_call clone_size d_call v_call
CSVGAGAKLFF TGCAGCGTTGGGGCAGGGGCAAAACTGTTTTTT TRBJ1-4 NA NA TRBV29-1
CASSPGNPTNEKLFF TGCGCCAGCAGCCCAGGGAACCCAACTAATGAAAAACTGTTTTTT TRBJ1-4 few NA TRBV5-1
CASRNPGGSYEQYF TGTGCCAGCAGAAACCCAGGGGGTAGTTACGAGCAGTACTTC TRBJ2-7 NA TRBD1 TRBV28
CASSLQGGTNEKLFF TGTGCCAGCAGCCTTCAGGGTGGCACTAATGAAAAACTGTTTTTT TRBJ1-4 NA NA TRBV7-9
CASSQGVSRGRPKNIQYF TGCGCCAGCAGCCAAGGGGTGAGCAGGGGGCGCCCCAAAAACATTCAGTACTTC TRBJ2-4 once TRBD1 TRBV4-1
CASSSSGRYNRRYGYTF TGTGCCAGCAGTTCATCCGGCCGCTATAACAGACGCTATGGCTACACCTTC TRBJ1-2 NA NA TRBV28
CASSPRDRGKYEQYF TGCGCCAGCAGTCCCCGGGACAGGGGGAAATACGAGCAGTACTTC TRBJ2-7 NA TRBD1 TRBV5-1
CASSSPGRGYYEAFF TGTGCCAGCAGTTCCCCCGGCAGGGGCTACTATGAAGCTTTCTTT TRBJ1-1 NA NA TRBV6-5
CASSLGAGNYTF TGTGCCAGCAGCTTAGGTGCAGGAAACTACACCTTC TRBJ1-2 NA NA TRBV11-2
CASSRNPGQLNTEAFF TGTGCCAGTAGTAGAAACCCGGGACAGTTGAACACTGAAGCTTTCTTT TRBJ1-1 NA TRBD1 TRBV19
CASSLAGVMETQYF TGCGCCAGCAGCTTGGCCGGGGTTATGGAGACCCAGTACTTC TRBJ2-5 NA NA TRBV5-1
CASRLAGSSYEQYF TGTGCCAGCAGACTAGCGGGAAGCTCCTACGAGCAGTACTTC TRBJ2-7 few TRBD2 TRBV28
CASTPTLTSGALHEQFF TGTGCCAGTACCCCGACTCTCACTAGCGGGGCTCTGCATGAGCAGTTCTTC TRBJ2-1 NA TRBD2 TRBV19
CASSLANSGKTQYF TGTGCCAGCAGCTTAGCCAATTCAGGGAAGACCCAGTACTTC TRBJ2-5 NA NA TRBV7-2
CASSGGSTDRRRPTQYF TGTGCCAGCAGCGGCGGGTCGACGGACAGGCGACGACCTACGCAGTATTTT TRBJ2-3 NA TRBD1 TRBV7-9
CASSSPRADGYTF TGTGCCAGCAGCTCACCCCGTGCGGATGGCTACACCTTC TRBJ1-2 NA NA TRBV5-4
CASSSQGLENTEAFF TGTGCCAGTAGTAGCCAGGGGCTTGAGAACACTGAAGCTTTCTTT TRBJ1-1 NA NA TRBV19
CASSLEAGAYNEQFF TGTGCCAGCAGCTTGGAGGCGGGTGCCTACAATGAGCAGTTCTTC TRBJ2-1 NA NA TRBV5-8
CSVDPRSGRGTDTQYF TGCAGCGTTGATCCTCGGAGCGGGAGGGGCACAGATACGCAGTATTTT TRBJ2-3 once TRBD2 TRBV29-1
CASSLRTGSSYEQYF TGCGCCAGCAGCCTCCGGACAGGGAGCTCCTACGAGCAGTACTTC TRBJ2-7 NA TRBD1 TRBV4-1
CASSSTGTRPYEQYF TGTGCCAGCAGTTCAACCGGGACTAGGCCATACGAGCAGTACTTC TRBJ2-7 few TRBD2 TRBV27
CASSQGATEAFF TGTGCCAGTAGCCAGGGGGCTACTGAAGCTTTCTTT TRBJ1-1 NA TRBD1 TRBV19
CASSLSGQENYEQYF TGTGCCAGCTCACTCTCCGGACAGGAAAACTACGAGCAGTACTTC TRBJ2-7 NA TRBD1 TRBV18
CSVGGQGTEAFF TGCAGCGTTGGGGGGCAGGGCACTGAAGCTTTCTTT TRBJ1-1 NA NA TRBV29-1
CASSSQGAGETQYF TGTGCCAGCAGTTCCCAGGGGGCAGGTGAGACCCAGTACTTC TRBJ2-5 NA TRBD1 TRBV6-6
CASSPPGTESSIQYF TGTGCCAGCAGCCCTCCCGGGACAGAGTCCTCCATTCAGTACTTC TRBJ2-4 NA TRBD1 TRBV5-4
CASSPSGGATDTQYF TGTGCCAGCAGTCCTAGCGGGGGCGCCACAGATACGCAGTATTTT TRBJ2-3 NA TRBD2 TRBV5-4
CASSLSRQERAFF TGTGCCAGCAGCCTCTCCCGACAGGAAAGGGCTTTCTTT TRBJ1-1 few NA TRBV11-2
CASSFSGLAGGTDTQYF TGTGCCAGCAGTTTTTCGGGACTAGCGGGTGGTACAGATACGCAGTATTTT TRBJ2-3 NA TRBD2 TRBV7-2
CASSLGTSGHNEQFF TGCGCCAGCAGCTTAGGGACTAGCGGCCACAATGAGCAGTTCTTC TRBJ2-1 NA TRBD2 TRBV5-1
CASSTGIISNQPQHF TGTGCCAGCAGCACCGGGATTATTAGCAATCAGCCCCAGCATTTT TRBJ1-5 NA NA TRBV7-2
CASSPFGGSQPQHF TGTGCCAGTAGTCCTTTCGGGGGATCGCAGCCCCAGCATTTT TRBJ1-5 NA NA TRBV19
CASSVAGTLNTEAFF TGTGCCAGCAGCGTAGCTGGCACCCTGAACACTGAAGCTTTCTTT TRBJ1-1 NA NA TRBV9
CASSLGGRATDTQYF TGTGCCAGCAGCTTAGGTGGGAGGGCGACAGATACGCAGTATTTT TRBJ2-3 once TRBD2 TRBV7-9
CASSIVLGAAYSQPQHF TGTGCCAGTAGTATAGTTCTTGGGGCCGCATATTCCCAGCCCCAGCATTTT TRBJ1-5 NA NA TRBV19
CASSGQGAEGYTF TGTGCCAGCAGTGGACAGGGGGCAGAAGGCTACACCTTC TRBJ1-2 NA TRBD1 TRBV6-5
CSSSLARDSPNYGYTF TGTTCCAGCAGCTTAGCGCGGGACAGTCCTAACTATGGCTACACCTTC TRBJ1-2 NA TRBD1 TRBV7-9